The present entry profiles one T cell receptor (beta chain) with its context. This sample stems from a study of blood T cell repertoires in COVID-19. The germline CDR1 and CDR2 sequences are LNHDA and SQIVND (reference sequence). CDR3 length: 11 residues. The method was immunoSEQ multiplex PCR; TCRdb's version includes in-frame clones alone and lacks a portion of them. The sample shows roughly 150,000 clones, 78% of them seen only once. The source of this sequence is a woman in her 50s who had recovered from COVID-19. The chain has TRBV19 and TRBJ1-2, with unresolved D. The sequencing sample was made of PBMCs or T cells enriched from blood (not recorded which). CDR3 nucleotide sequence: TGTCCCCGAACTAAAAACTATGGCTACACCTTC. This sequence encodes CPRTKNYGYTF.